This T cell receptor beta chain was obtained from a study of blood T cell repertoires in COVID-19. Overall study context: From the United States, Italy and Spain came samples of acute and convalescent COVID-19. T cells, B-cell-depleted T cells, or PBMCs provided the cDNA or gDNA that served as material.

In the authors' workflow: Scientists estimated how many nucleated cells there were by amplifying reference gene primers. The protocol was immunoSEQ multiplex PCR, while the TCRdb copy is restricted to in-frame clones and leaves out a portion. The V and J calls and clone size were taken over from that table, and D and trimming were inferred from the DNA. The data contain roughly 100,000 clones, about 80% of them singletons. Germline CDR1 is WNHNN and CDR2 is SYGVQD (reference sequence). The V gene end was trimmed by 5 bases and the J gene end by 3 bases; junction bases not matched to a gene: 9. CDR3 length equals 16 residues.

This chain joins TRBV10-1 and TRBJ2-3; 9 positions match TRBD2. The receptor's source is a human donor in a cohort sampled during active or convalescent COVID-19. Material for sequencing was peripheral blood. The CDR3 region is CASSRGLAGWTDTQYF. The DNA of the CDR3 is TGCGCCAGCAGTCGGGGGCTAGCGGGGTGGACAGATACGCAGTATTTT.